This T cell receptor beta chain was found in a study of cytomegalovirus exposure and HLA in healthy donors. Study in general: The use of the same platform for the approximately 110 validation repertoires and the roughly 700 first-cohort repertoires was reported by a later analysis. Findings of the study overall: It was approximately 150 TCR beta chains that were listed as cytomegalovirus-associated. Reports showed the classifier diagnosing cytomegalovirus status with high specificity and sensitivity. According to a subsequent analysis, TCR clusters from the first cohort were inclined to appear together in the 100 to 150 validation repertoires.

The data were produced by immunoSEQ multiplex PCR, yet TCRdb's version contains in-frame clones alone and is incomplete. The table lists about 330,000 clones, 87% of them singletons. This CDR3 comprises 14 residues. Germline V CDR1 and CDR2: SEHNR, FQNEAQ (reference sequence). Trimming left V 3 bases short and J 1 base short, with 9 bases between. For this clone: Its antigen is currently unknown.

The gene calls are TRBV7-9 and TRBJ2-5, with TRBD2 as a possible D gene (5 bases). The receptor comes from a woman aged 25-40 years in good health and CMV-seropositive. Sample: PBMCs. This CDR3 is CASSFRGIQETQYF. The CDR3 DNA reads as TGTGCCAGCAGCTTTAGAGGGATCCAAGAGACCCAGTACTTC.